The present TCR beta chain was sequenced within a study of T cell repertoires in cytomegalovirus infection. This clonotype turned up a few times. The CDR3 is made up of 15 amino acids. The germline CDR1 and CDR2 sequences are MDHEN and SYDVKM. Trimming took 0 bases from V and 0 from J, leaving 5 bases between them. TCRdb reanalysed the reads using MiXCR and keeps one entry per CDR3 protein. This table has about 100,000 distinct CDR3 sequences, more than 20% appearing once. The sequencing sample was made of CD8+ T cells from PBMCs. This rearrangement joins TRBV28 to TRBJ2-2; D call uncertain. The sequence was collected from a human donor in good health (CMV status not recorded). Some clones in this sample may be carry-over from other donors' samples. The CDR3 protein is CASSLWHTNTGELFF. DNA of the CDR3: TGTGCCAGCAGTTTATGGCATACGAACACCGGGGAGCTGTTTTTT.